The clone carrying this T cell receptor (beta chain) was counted between two and nine times. Its cognate antigen is unknown. Germline V gives CDR1 SQVTM, CDR2 ANQGSEA. This CDR3 is 14 amino acids long. Trimming at V came to 4 bases and at J to 5 bases, leaving 10 bases not matched to a gene. The data stem from a study of CD8 T cells in ankylosing spondylitis. Quantitative barcoded 5'-RACE was used to prepare TCR beta libraries. TCRdb analysed the 5' RACE reads with MiXCR anew, one entry per CDR3 protein. This sample has some 87,000 distinct CDR3 sequences, with around 30% found just once. Study-wide points: Some of the motif variants had earlier been found in reactive arthritis patients' fluid and blood. A motif of under ten highly homologous TCR beta variants was seen as apparently characteristic of ankylosing spondylitis blood.

The origin of this receptor is a male donor with ankylosing spondylitis or in good health (not recorded which). The sample was blood, either unsorted or a sorted T cell fraction (not recorded which). The chain carries TRBV29-1 and TRBJ1-1, with 7 bases lining up with TRBD1. The CDR3 coding sequence is TGCAGCGTTGGACAGGGCTGGGGAGGGACTGAAGCTTTCTTT. This encodes CSVGQGWGGTEAFF.